Reported below is one T cell receptor (beta chain). The sample originates from a study of blood T cell repertoires in COVID-19. Study at large: The study drew acute and convalescent COVID-19 samples from the United States, Italy and Spain. PBMCs, B-cell-depleted T cells, or T cells were the source of the cDNA or gDNA that made up the material.

Methods used by the authors: Nucleated cell counts were estimated from reference gene primer amplification. This table comes from immunoSEQ multiplex PCR, and its TCRdb copy is limited to in-frame clones, with some not included. V and J calls and clone size are given by that table; D and trimming were obtained from the DNA. The sample lists about 81,000 clones, about 91% occurring once. From germline, CDR1 is SGDLS and CDR2 YYNGEE. V was clipped by 1 base and J by 6 bases, with 13 bases between them. This CDR3 is built from 15 residues. Material for sequencing was peripheral blood. V usage is TRBV9 and J usage is TRBJ1-4; no definite D call. This TCR derives from a woman aged 80 or over with active COVID-19. Here the CDR3 DNA reads TGTGCCAGCAGCGTATCTGCCGGAGGTGATGAAAAACTGTTTTTT. Translation: CASSVSAGGDEKLFF.